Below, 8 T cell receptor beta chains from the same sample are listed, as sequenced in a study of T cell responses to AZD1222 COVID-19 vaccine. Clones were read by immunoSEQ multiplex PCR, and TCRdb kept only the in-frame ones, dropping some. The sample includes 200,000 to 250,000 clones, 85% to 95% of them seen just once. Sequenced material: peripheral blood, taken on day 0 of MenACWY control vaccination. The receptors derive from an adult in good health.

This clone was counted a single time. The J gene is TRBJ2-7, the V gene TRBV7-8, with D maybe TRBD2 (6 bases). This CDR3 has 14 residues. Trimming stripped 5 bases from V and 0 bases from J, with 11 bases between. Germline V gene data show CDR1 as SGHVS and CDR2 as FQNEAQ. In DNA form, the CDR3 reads TGTGCCAGCAGCCGCCGGGGGAGCTCCTACGAGCAGTACTTC. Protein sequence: CASSRRGSSYEQYF.

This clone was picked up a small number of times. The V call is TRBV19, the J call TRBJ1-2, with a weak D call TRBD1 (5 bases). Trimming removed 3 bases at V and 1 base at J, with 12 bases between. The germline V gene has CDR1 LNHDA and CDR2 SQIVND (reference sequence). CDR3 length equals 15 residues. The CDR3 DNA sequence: TGTGCCAGTAGTATCCGCGGGACGGATAACTATGGCTACACCTTC. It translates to CASSIRGTDNYGYTF.

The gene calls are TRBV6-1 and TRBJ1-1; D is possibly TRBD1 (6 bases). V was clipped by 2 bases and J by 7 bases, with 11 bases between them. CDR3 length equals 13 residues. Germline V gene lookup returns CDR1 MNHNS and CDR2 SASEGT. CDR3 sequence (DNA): TGTGCCAGCAGTGAAAGGGGGAGGGATGAAGCTTTCTTT. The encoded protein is CASSERGRDEAFF.

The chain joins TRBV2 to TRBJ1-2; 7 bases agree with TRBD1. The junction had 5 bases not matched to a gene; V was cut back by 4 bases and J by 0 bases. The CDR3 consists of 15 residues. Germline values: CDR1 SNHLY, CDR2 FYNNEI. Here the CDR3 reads CASSAQGLSNYGYTF. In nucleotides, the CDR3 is TGTGCCAGCAGTGCACAGGGGCTCTCTAACTATGGCTACACCTTC.

Here the CDR3 reads CASSESAGANTEAFF. The CDR3 DNA follows: TGTGCCAGCAGTGAATCTGCCGGGGCGAACACTGAAGCTTTCTTT. The V gene is TRBV6-1, the J gene TRBJ1-1, with a weak D call TRBD1 (5 bases). The V end lost 2 bases, the J end lost 1 base, and 11 bases lay between the germline ends. The germline gives CDR1 MNHNS, CDR2 SASEGT. The CDR3 extends over 15 amino acids.

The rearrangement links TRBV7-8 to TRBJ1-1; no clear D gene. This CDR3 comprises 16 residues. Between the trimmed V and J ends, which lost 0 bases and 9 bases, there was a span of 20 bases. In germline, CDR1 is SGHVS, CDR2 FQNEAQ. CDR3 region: CASSLAEWVEATKAFF. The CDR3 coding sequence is TGTGCCAGCAGCTTAGCGGAGTGGGTAGAGGCCACCAAAGCTTTCTTT.

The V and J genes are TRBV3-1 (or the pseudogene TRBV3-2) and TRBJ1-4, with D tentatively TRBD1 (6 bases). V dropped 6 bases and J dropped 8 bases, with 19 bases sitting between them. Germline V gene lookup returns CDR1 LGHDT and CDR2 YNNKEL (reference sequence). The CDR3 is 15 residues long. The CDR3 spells CASSRRWGGAEKLFF. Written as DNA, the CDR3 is TGTGCCAGCAGTCGAAGGTGGGGGGGCGCGGAAAAACTGTTTTTT.

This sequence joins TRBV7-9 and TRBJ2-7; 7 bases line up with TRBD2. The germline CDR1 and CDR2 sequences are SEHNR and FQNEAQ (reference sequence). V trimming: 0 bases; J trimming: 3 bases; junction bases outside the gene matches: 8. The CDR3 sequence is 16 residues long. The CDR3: CASSLASGGGDYEQYF. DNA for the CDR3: TGTGCCAGCAGCTTAGCCTCTGGGGGAGGGGACTACGAGCAGTACTTC.